Shown below are 23 T cell receptor beta chains from a single sample sequenced in a study of blood T cell repertoires in COVID-19. Some clones are missing from TCRdb's copy, which holds only in-frame ones; the method was immunoSEQ multiplex PCR. The sample lists 150,000 to 200,000 clones; around three quarters were seen once. The specimen sequenced was peripheral blood. These receptor sequences come from a man between 70 and 80 years old with active or convalescent COVID-19.

This clone was counted between two and nine times. The CDR3 region is CAWTLLAEAGTPLHF. The CDR3 DNA is TGTGCCTGGACACTCCTTGCCGAGGCAGGGACACCCCTCCACTTT. The chain combines TRBV30 with TRBJ1-6, with TRBD1 as a possible D gene (5 bases). This CDR3 has 15 amino acids. Deletions cut 4 bases from V and 11 bases from J, with 21 bases between. Germline-derived CDR1 and CDR2 are GTSNPN and SVGIG (reference sequence).

Regarding this clone: The same CDR3 arises from other DNA sequences in this sample as well. This rearrangement joins TRBV3-1 (or the pseudogene TRBV3-2) to TRBJ2-7; D remains unclear. V lost 6 bases, J lost 1 base, and 4 bases lay in between. From germline, CDR1 is LGHDT and CDR2 YNNKEL (reference sequence). The CDR3 length is 11 residues. CDR3 region: CASSRSYEQYF. Here the CDR3 DNA reads TGTGCCAGCAGTCGTTCCTACGAGCAGTACTTC.

This chain joins TRBV6-5 and TRBJ2-7; D may be TRBD1 (5 bases). Germline V gene data show CDR1 as MNHEY and CDR2 as SVGAGI. This CDR3 spans 15 amino acids. The V gene lost 2 bases and the J gene lost 2 bases, with 13 bases spanning the gap. The DNA for the CDR3 is TGTGCCAGCAGTTACGTGTCAGGGCAAACCTACGAGCAGTACTTC. Amino acids: CASSYVSGQTYEQYF.

This clone was found once. V usage is TRBV24-1 and J usage is TRBJ1-2; TRBD1 matches 7 bases. The germline V gene encodes CDR1 KGHDR and CDR2 SFDVKD. This CDR3 has 14 residues. The V and J ends lost 4 bases and 4 bases, in that order; junction bases with no gene match: 5. CDR3: CATSDSDRVYGYTF. The CDR3 DNA reads TGTGCCACCAGTGACTCCGACAGGGTCTATGGCTACACCTTC.

The chain links TRBV5-5 to TRBJ1-2, with D hard to call. V shed 4 bases and J shed 3 bases, with 16 bases lying between them. The CDR3 runs 15 residues. The germline gives CDR1 SGHKS, CDR2 YYEKEE (reference sequence). CDR3 coding DNA: TGTGCCAGCAGCCCGGACCCATACGGGGACTATGGCTACACCTTC. It specifies CASSPDPYGDYGYTF.

This rearrangement joins TRBV5-4 to TRBJ1-2; D is undetermined. Germline V gene lookup returns CDR1 SGHNT and CDR2 YYREEE (reference sequence). CDR3 length: 15 amino acids. V was pared by 3 bases and J by 4 bases, with 16 bases between. The CDR3 DNA sequence: TGTGCCAGCAGCTACGGCCGGGAGTCCGGCTATGGCTACACCTTC. It is translated as CASSYGRESGYGYTF.

This clone was found a few times. The chain couples TRBV2 to TRBJ1-3; weak D call: TRBD1 (6 bases). Between the trimmed V and J ends, which lost 5 bases and 2 bases, there was a span of 16 bases. This CDR3 is built from 16 residues. The V gene's germline CDR1 is SNHLY and CDR2 FYNNEI. Written as DNA, the CDR3 is TGTGCCAGCAGTCTAATAACAACAGGGACTGGAAACACCATATATTTT. Encoded protein: CASSLITTGTGNTIYF.

This clone was observed a handful of times. The chain uses TRBV15 and TRBJ1-6; 9 bases match TRBD1. J gave up 7 bases and V 4 bases, and 8 bases lay outside the gene matches. CDR1 is LNHNV, CDR2 YYDKDF, per germline (reference sequence). The CDR3 is 16 residues long. The CDR3 spells CATSNPGQGRNSPLHF. DNA for the CDR3: TGTGCCACCAGCAATCCAGGACAGGGGAGGAATTCACCCCTCCACTTT.

The chain is built from TRBV6-5 and TRBJ1-4; 7 bases match TRBD1. V lost 2 bases, J lost 4 bases, and 7 bases stayed unmatched. Germline V gives CDR1 MNHEY, CDR2 SVGAGI. The CDR3 extends over 16 amino acids. The CDR3 DNA sequence: TGTGCCAGCAGTTACCGGGATCAGGGGGTTAATGAAAAACTGTTTTTT. Its translation is CASSYRDQGVNEKLFF.

This chain connects TRBV12-3 or TRBV12-4 to TRBJ2-1; D gene ambiguous. CDR3 length: 13 residues. V lost 9 bases and J lost 5, with 14 bases in between. CDR3 bases: TGTGCCAGTCTTCTCAATAACAACAATGAGCAGTTCTTC. Translating gives CASLLNNNNEQFF.

This chain links TRBV7-9 with TRBJ1-4; no definite D call. V was clipped by 5 bases and J by 1 base, with 8 bases between them. Germline V lookup: CDR1 SEHNR, CDR2 FQNEAQ (reference sequence). The CDR3 contains 14 residues. The CDR3 sequence is CASSPRGTNEKLFF. Here the CDR3 DNA reads TGTGCCAGCAGCCCCCGGGGAACTAATGAAAAACTGTTTTTT.

This clone turned up a few times. This chain uses TRBV30 with TRBJ2-3; D is unresolved. Germline V gene data show CDR1 as GTSNPN and CDR2 as SVGIG (reference sequence). Between the trimmed V and J ends, which lost 2 bases and 4 bases, there was a span of 4 bases. CDR3 size: 11 residues. The CDR3 DNA follows: TGTGCCTGGAGTTCGGCAGATACGCAGTATTTT. Translating gives CAWSSADTQYF. The full variable domain, completed using reference TRBV30 and TRBJ2-3, is SQTIHQWPATLVQPVGSPLSLECTVEGTSNPNLYWYRQAAGRGLQLLFYSVGIGQISSEVPQNLSASRPQDRQFILSSKKLLLSDSGFYLCAWSSADTQYFGPGTRLTVL.

V and J are TRBV2 and TRBJ1-4; no clear D. V was shortened by 6 bases and J by 5 bases, with 7 bases between the two germline ends. This CDR3 comprises 12 residues. Germline V gives CDR1 SNHLY, CDR2 FYNNEI. In DNA form, the CDR3 reads TGTGCCAGCAGCCAGAGGAATGAAAAACTGTTTTTT. Translation gives CASSQRNEKLFF. The variable domain in full, completed from reference TRBV2 and TRBJ1-4, reads EPEVTQTPSHQVTQMGQEVILRCVPISNHLYFYWYRQILGQKVEFLVSFYNNEISEKSEIFDDQFSVERPDGSNFTLKIRSTKLEDSAMYFCASSQRNEKLFFGSGTQLSVL.

The chain recombines TRBV7-2 with TRBJ1-2; D unresolved. The germline V gene has CDR1 SGHTA and CDR2 FQGNSA. The CDR3 has 12 residues. Trimming cost V 3 bases and J 4 bases, with 6 bases left between them. CDR3 DNA sequence: TGTGCCAGCAGCTTTTCGAGCTATGGCTACACCTTC. Residues: CASSFSSYGYTF.

The chain links TRBV6-5 to TRBJ1-2; TRBD1 might be the D (5 bases). The V gene lost 0 bases and the J gene lost 8 bases, with 13 bases spanning the gap. CDR3 length: 14 residues. Per the germline V gene, CDR1 is MNHEY and CDR2 is SVGAGI. CDR3 DNA: TGTGCCAGCAGTTACTCGGGGCCAGGTGCGGGCTACACCTTC. Its protein product is CASSYSGPGAGYTF.

The J gene is TRBJ2-2, the V gene TRBV5-4, with 9 bases lining up with TRBD1. The CDR3 is 16 residues long. CDR1 and CDR2 from the germline V gene are SGHNT and YYREEE (reference sequence). V gave up 4 bases and J gave up 0 bases; unmatched junction bases: 4. CDR3 bases: TGTGCCAGCAGCGCGGGACAGGGCTCGAACACCGGGGAGCTGTTTTTT. Protein product: CASSAGQGSNTGELFF.

The chain links TRBV7-9 to TRBJ1-5; D not certain. This CDR3 contains 13 residues. CDR1 is SEHNR, CDR2 FQNEAQ, per germline (reference sequence). The V gene lost 1 base and the J gene lost 6 bases, with 7 bases spanning the gap. The CDR3 protein is CASSLGEVQPQHF. The CDR3 bases are TGTGCCAGCAGCTTAGGCGAGGTTCAGCCCCAGCATTTT.

V is TRBV27 and J is TRBJ2-1; D ambiguous. Trimming cost V 6 bases and J 6 bases, with 9 bases left between them. This CDR3 contains 12 residues. From germline, CDR1 is MNHEY and CDR2 SMNVEV (reference sequence). DNA of the CDR3: TGTGCCAGCAGGGGCCCCTCCAATGAGCAGTTCTTC. Residues: CASRGPSNEQFF.

This chain uses TRBV19 with TRBJ1-3, with 8 bases lining up with TRBD1. Germline values: CDR1 LNHDA, CDR2 SQIVND (reference sequence). The ends lost 8 bases at V and 2 bases at J; junction bases unmatched: 5. The CDR3 has 14 residues. CDR3 coding DNA: TGTGCCAGTTCTCAGGGGGCAGCTGGAAACACCATATATTTT. Amino acid sequence: CASSQGAAGNTIYF.

This clone appeared a single time. The chain has TRBV6-6 and TRBJ1-5; no clear D gene. V was shortened by 4 bases and J by 4 bases, with 5 bases between the two germline ends. The germline V gene has CDR1 MNHNY and CDR2 SVGAGI (reference sequence). The CDR3 sequence is 12 residues long. CDR3 sequence reads: CASSLVNQPQHF. DNA for the CDR3: TGTGCCAGCAGTTTAGTTAATCAGCCCCAGCATTTT.

The CDR3 DNA reads TGTGCCAGCACACAACTGGGACAGGGGGCCTATAATTCACCCCTCCACTTT. Protein sequence: CASTQLGQGAYNSPLHF. The V and J genes are TRBV5-6 and TRBJ1-6; 11 bases are shared with TRBD1. The germline V gene encodes CDR1 SGHDT and CDR2 YYEEEE. The CDR3 sequence is 17 residues long. After removal of 6 bases from V and 2 bases from J, the junction contained 7 bases not matched to a gene.

V usage is TRBV14 and J usage is TRBJ1-1, with 9 bases identical to TRBD1. The V gene end was trimmed by 5 bases and the J gene end by 1 base; junction bases not matched to a gene: 2. CDR1 SGHDN and CDR2 FVKESK come from the germline V gene. The CDR3 spans 14 residues. CDR3 bases: TGTGCCAGCAGCAGGGACAGGGCGAACACTGAAGCTTTCTTT. Protein: CASSRDRANTEAFF.

The chain uses TRBV4-2 and TRBJ2-7; 7 bases agree with TRBD2. The CDR3 consists of 14 residues. CDR1 LGHNA and CDR2 YNFKEQ come from the germline V gene. V dropped 2 bases and J dropped 6; count of bases not matched to a gene: 7. For the CDR3, the DNA is TGTGCCAGCAGCCAAACTAGCGAACTTGGCGAGCAGTACTTC. Translating it yields CASSQTSELGEQYF.